The rows below give T cell receptor beta chains drawn from one sample of a study of T-cell memory formation after mild COVID-19. TCRdb re-analysed the 5' RACE reads in MiXCR, keeping a single row per CDR3 protein. The sample holds approximately 250,000 distinct CDR3 sequences, over 15% seen once. The sequencing sample was made of PBMCs or a T cell subset sorted from them (not recorded which). These receptor sequences come from a man between 18 and 29 years old who had mild COVID-19 (a few samples of this study predate the infection). Cell type and time point are not known. CDR3s include the opening cysteine and the closing phenylalanine or tryptophan. Each record gives: J gene, V gene, D gene, clone size, CDR3 protein, CDR3 DNA. D genes are given only for firm matches. Expanded clones get a size class; other rows say once, few or many, or leave the size out.

J gene: TRBJ1-6; V gene: TRBV20-1; D gene: NA; clone size: few; CDR3 protein: CSAVDRLNSPLHF; CDR3 DNA: TGCAGTGCTGTTGACAGGCTAAATTCACCCCTCCACTTT
J gene: TRBJ2-3; V gene: TRBV2; D gene: NA; clone size: few; CDR3 protein: CASKGQNTDTQYF; CDR3 DNA: TGTGCCAGCAAGGGGCAGAACACAGATACGCAGTATTTT
J gene: TRBJ1-1; V gene: TRBV18; D gene: TRBD1; clone size: few; CDR3 protein: CASSPRQGKNTEAFF; CDR3 DNA: TGTGCCAGCTCACCAAGACAGGGAAAAAACACTGAAGCTTTCTTT
J gene: TRBJ2-3; V gene: TRBV6-5; D gene: TRBD2; clone size: NA; CDR3 protein: CASSTGLAGDTQYF; CDR3 DNA: TGTGCCAGCAGTACGGGACTAGCCGGGGATACGCAGTATTTT
J gene: TRBJ2-1; V gene: TRBV9; D gene: NA; clone size: NA; CDR3 protein: CASSAMMSSYNEQFF; CDR3 DNA: TGTGCCAGCAGCGCCATGATGAGCTCCTACAATGAGCAGTTCTTC
J gene: TRBJ2-1; V gene: TRBV5-1; D gene: NA; clone size: few; CDR3 protein: CASSSGLTVYNEQFF; CDR3 DNA: TGCGCCAGCAGCTCGGGACTGACGGTTTACAATGAGCAGTTCTTC
J gene: TRBJ1-2; V gene: TRBV20-1; D gene: TRBD1; clone size: many; CDR3 protein: CSARDLGQALKGGYTF; CDR3 DNA: TGCAGTGCTAGAGATCTCGGACAGGCGCTGAAAGGTGGCTACACCTTC
J gene: TRBJ1-4; V gene: TRBV7-9; D gene: TRBD1; clone size: NA; CDR3 protein: CASSTQGGEKLFF; CDR3 DNA: TGTGCCAGCAGCACACAGGGGGGTGAAAAACTGTTTTTT
J gene: TRBJ2-5; V gene: TRBV10-3; D gene: NA; clone size: NA; CDR3 protein: CAIKGGQETQYF; CDR3 DNA: TGTGCCATCAAGGGGGGTCAAGAGACCCAGTACTTC
J gene: TRBJ2-2; V gene: TRBV6-2/TRBV6-3; D gene: NA; clone size: few; CDR3 protein: CASSYDQGGDTGELFF; CDR3 DNA: TGTGCCAGCAGTTACGACCAGGGGGGTGACACCGGGGAGCTGTTTTTT
J gene: TRBJ2-7; V gene: TRBV4-3; D gene: NA; clone size: few; CDR3 protein: CASSLSPGGSSYEQYF; CDR3 DNA: TGCGCCAGCAGCCTGAGCCCAGGAGGCAGCTCCTACGAGCAGTACTTC
J gene: TRBJ2-7; V gene: TRBV5-5; D gene: TRBD1; clone size: NA; CDR3 protein: CASSLGETGEGSYEQYF; CDR3 DNA: TGTGCCAGCAGCTTGGGTGAGACAGGGGAAGGCTCCTACGAGCAGTACTTC
J gene: TRBJ2-1; V gene: TRBV7-2; D gene: NA; clone size: NA; CDR3 protein: CASSRRGSSYNEQFF; CDR3 DNA: TGTGCCAGCAGCCGCCGAGGGAGCTCCTACAATGAGCAGTTCTTC
J gene: TRBJ1-2; V gene: TRBV20-1; D gene: NA; clone size: NA; CDR3 protein: CSATTFSGQLTNYGYTF; CDR3 DNA: TGCAGTGCGACCACCTTTAGCGGACAACTTACTAACTATGGCTACACCTTC
J gene: TRBJ2-1; V gene: TRBV9; D gene: TRBD2; clone size: NA; CDR3 protein: CASSPGGGGYNEQFF; CDR3 DNA: TGTGCCAGCAGCCCGGGGGGCGGGGGGTACAATGAGCAGTTCTTC
J gene: TRBJ2-4; V gene: TRBV28; D gene: TRBD2; clone size: NA; CDR3 protein: CASSLAGGSENIQYF; CDR3 DNA: TGTGCCAGCAGTTTAGCGGGGGGTTCGGAAAACATTCAGTACTTC
J gene: TRBJ2-3; V gene: TRBV9; D gene: NA; clone size: few; CDR3 protein: CASSVGAPGDTQYF; CDR3 DNA: TGTGCCAGCAGCGTAGGGGCGCCCGGGGATACGCAGTATTTT
J gene: TRBJ1-2; V gene: TRBV7-2; D gene: NA; clone size: many; CDR3 protein: CASSATYRSGYTF; CDR3 DNA: TGTGCCAGCAGCGCGACGTACAGGAGCGGCTACACCTTC